The rows below give T cell receptor beta chains drawn from one sample of a study of cytomegalovirus exposure and HLA in healthy donors. Profiling relied on immunoSEQ multiplex PCR, and the TCRdb table lists in-frame clones only, not all of them. The data hold some 87,000 clones, with almost 80% observed a single time. The sequenced material came from PBMCs. These receptors were taken from a woman in her forties in good health and CMV-seropositive. The CDR3 runs from the conserved cysteine through the conserved F or W. The D gene is left open where the match is weak.

>TRBD2|TRBV6-5|TRBJ2-3
CASSSGSGGHTDTQYF
TGTGCCAGCAGTTCAGGTAGCGGGGGGCACACAGATACGCAGTATTTT
>.|TRBV5-1|TRBJ1-2
CASSLVSGDGYTF
TGCGCCAGCAGCTTGGTCTCCGGTGATGGCTACACCTTC
>TRBD1|TRBV18|TRBJ1-1
CASSPLPDRVATEAFF
TGTGCCAGCTCGCCTCTGCCCGACAGGGTTGCCACTGAAGCTTTCTTT
>.|TRBV30|TRBJ1-1
CAWSLSLFGDTEAFF
TGTGCCTGGAGTCTCTCCCTCTTCGGGGACACTGAAGCTTTCTTT
>.|TRBV5-1|TRBJ2-5
CASSLGDRQETQYF
TGCGCCAGCAGCTTGGGAGACAGGCAAGAGACCCAGTACTTC
>.|TRBV6-5|TRBJ1-2
CASTNNRDYGYTF
TGTGCCAGCACCAATAACAGGGACTATGGCTACACCTTC
>TRBD2|TRBV27|TRBJ2-7
CASSPQGLAF
TGTGCCAGCAGTCCACAGGGACTAGCCTTC
>.|TRBV30|TRBJ1-1
CAWYFTGSLNTEAFF
TGTGCCTGGTATTTCACAGGGTCTCTGAACACTGAAGCTTTCTTT
>.|TRBV27|TRBJ1-2
CASSLLGAVGYTF
TGTGCCAGCAGCCTCCTGGGGGCGGTTGGTTACACCTTC
>.|TRBV30|TRBJ1-5
CAWSKGRDQPQHF
TGTGCCTGGAGCAAGGGGAGGGATCAGCCCCAGCATTTT
>.|TRBV25-1|TRBJ2-7
CASSEAGRAYEQYF
TGTGCCAGCAGTGAGGCGGGAAGGGCCTACGAGCAGTACTTC
>TRBD1|TRBV28|TRBJ1-5
CATRTGLVQPQHF
TGTGCCACCCGGACAGGGTTGGTTCAGCCCCAGCATTTT
>.|TRBV18|TRBJ1-1
CASSPFGGRAFF
TGTGCCAGCTCACCATTCGGAGGGAGAGCTTTCTTT
>TRBD2|TRBV28|TRBJ2-7
CASSPPGLAGHEQYF
TGTGCCAGCAGTCCCCCGGGACTAGCTGGTCACGAGCAGTACTTC